A selection of T cell receptor beta chains follows, all from one sample in a study of cytomegalovirus exposure and HLA in healthy donors. The method was immunoSEQ multiplex PCR; TCRdb's version includes in-frame clones alone and lacks a portion of them. The specimen's table records about 64,000 clones. Material: PBMCs. Receptors were obtained from a woman aged 18-29 years in good health and CMV-seronegative. The CDR3 runs from the conserved cysteine through the conserved F or W. The D gene is left open where the match is weak.

D	length	V	J	DNA	CDR3
NA	15	TRBV27	TRBJ1-6	TGTGCCACCGGACCTCAGGGAAACTATAATTCACCCCTCCACTTT	CATGPQGNYNSPLHF
NA	14	TRBV18	TRBJ1-2	TGTGCCAGCTCACCAATCTTCCAGGGCTATGGCTACACCTTC	CASSPIFQGYGYTF
TRBD1	16	TRBV10-1	TRBJ2-1	TGCGCCAGCAGCCAATCTGGGACAGGAGACAGAAATGAGCAGTTCTTC	CASSQSGTGDRNEQFF
NA	12	TRBV7-6	TRBJ1-1	TGTGCCAGCAGCCCTGCAGGCACTGAAGCTTTCTTT	CASSPAGTEAFF
NA	15	TRBV7-9	TRBJ2-7	TGTGCCAGCAGCTCGACAGTAACGTCCACCTACGAGCAGTACTTC	CASSSTVTSTYEQYF
TRBD1	14	TRBV19	TRBJ2-7	TGTGCCAGTAGTAGGGAAAGGGGGCGTAAGGAGCAGTACTTC	CASSRERGRKEQYF
NA	12	TRBV7-9	TRBJ1-5	TGTGCCAGCTCTCCAGGGAATCAGCCCCAGCATTTT	CASSPGNQPQHF
TRBD2	14	TRBV6-5	TRBJ2-5	TGTGCCAGCAGCTTTGGACTAGCGAGGGAGACCCAGTACTTC	CASSFGLARETQYF
TRBD1	14	TRBV11-3	TRBJ2-7	TGTGCCAGCAGCACAAGACAGGGAACTTACGAGCAGTACTTC	CASSTRQGTYEQYF
TRBD1	15	TRBV19	TRBJ2-2	TGTGCCACTACGGCCGGGACAGCGAACACCGGGGAGCTGTTTTTT	CATTAGTANTGELFF
TRBD1	14	TRBV27	TRBJ1-2	TGTGCCAGCAGTTTATCCGGGACAGACTATGGCTACACCTTC	CASSLSGTDYGYTF
NA	12	TRBV7-9	TRBJ1-2	TGTGCCAGCAGCTCGGGAGTCTATGGCTACACCTTC	CASSSGVYGYTF
NA	12	TRBV7-3	TRBJ1-1	TGTGCCAGCAGCTTAGTAGGCGGTGAAGCTTTCTTT	CASSLVGGEAFF
NA	17	TRBV4-1	TRBJ1-6	TGCGCCAGCAGCCAAACAGGGCCGCAAATTAGGAATTCACCCCTCCACTTT	CASSQTGPQIRNSPLHF
TRBD1	18	TRBV13	TRBJ2-6	TGTGCCAGCAGCTCGAGGACAGGGTGGAGCTCTGGGGCCAACGTCCTGACTTTC	CASSSRTGWSSGANVLTF
TRBD2	15	TRBV5-4	TRBJ2-1	TGTGCCAGCAGCCAAAGGGCTAGCGGGGCTGATGAGCAGTTCTTC	CASSQRASGADEQFF
TRBD1	14	TRBV29-1	TRBJ2-1	TGCAGCGTGAGGGCGGGACAGGGGTTCAATGAGCAGTTCTTC	CSVRAGQGFNEQFF
TRBD2	17	TRBV4-2	TRBJ2-1	TGTGCCAGCAGCCAAGAATCGAGCGGGGGGGCCAGGAATGAGCAGTTCTTC	CASSQESSGGARNEQFF
TRBD2	16	TRBV25-1	TRBJ2-3	TGTGCCAGCAGTTCATCTAGCGGTAGGCTCGGCGATACGCAGTATTTT	CASSSSSGRLGDTQYF
TRBD1	14	TRBV6-5	TRBJ2-3	TGTGCCAGCGTCGGAACAGGGGGCGCAGATACGCAGTATTTT	CASVGTGGADTQYF
NA	16	TRBV30	TRBJ1-2	TGTGCCTGGAGTCTCAATCGCCCCGGGGGAGGGGGTGGCTACACCTTC	CAWSLNRPGGGGGYTF
TRBD2	15	TRBV4-1	TRBJ2-7	TGCGCCAGCAGCCGACTAGCGGCGGCTTTATACGAGCAGTACTTC	CASSRLAAALYEQYF
NA	12	TRBV4-2	TRBJ2-7	TGTGCCAGCAGCCCCCTCGGACAGGAGCAGTACTTC	CASSPLGQEQYF
NA	15	TRBV19	TRBJ1-2	TGTGCCAGTAGTATGTCGATGGGCCAGAAGGATGGCTACACCTTC	CASSMSMGQKDGYTF
NA	12	TRBV5-1	TRBJ2-7	TGCGCCAGCGCTGGGAGCTCCTACGAGCAGTACTTC	CASAGSSYEQYF
TRBD1	15	TRBV5-5	TRBJ2-2	TGTGCCAGCAGTCCGACAGGGGGCAGAACCGGGGAGCTGTTTTTT	CASSPTGGRTGELFF
TRBD2	16	TRBV4-2	TRBJ2-1	TGTGCCAGCAGCTCTTCCCCGGGACTAGCCTACAATGAGCAGTTCTTC	CASSSSPGLAYNEQFF
TRBD2	16	TRBV4-2	TRBJ2-1	TGTGCCAGCAGCCAAGATCTCGCGGGGGGCCACAATGAGCAGTTCTTC	CASSQDLAGGHNEQFF
TRBD2	17	TRBV4-1	TRBJ2-5	TGCGCCAGCAGCCAACGCCCGGGACTAGCGGTTCAAGAGACCCAGTACTTC	CASSQRPGLAVQETQYF
TRBD1	18	TRBV2	TRBJ1-1	TGTGCCAGCAGTGAAGCGGCCGGGACAGGGGGCCCCGATTGGGGAGCTTTCTTT	CASSEAAGTGGPDWGAFF
NA	14	TRBV5-1	TRBJ2-7	TGCGCCAGCAGCTTGGTTGGTGGAGGGAACGAGCAGTACTTC	CASSLVGGGNEQYF
TRBD1	16	TRBV4-1	TRBJ1-2	TGCGCCAGCAGCCAATCCAGACAGGGGGCGATTAATGGCTACACCTTC	CASSQSRQGAINGYTF
TRBD1	16	TRBV5-1	TRBJ1-4	TGCGCCAGCAGCTTTACCGGGACAGGGCCTCGTGAAAAACTGTTTTTT	CASSFTGTGPREKLFF
TRBD1	17	TRBV25-1	TRBJ2-7	TGTGCCAGCAGTGATACTGGAGTGGAAGGGGGCGCGTACGAGCAGTACTTC	CASSDTGVEGGAYEQYF
TRBD1	14	TRBV14	TRBJ1-4	TGTGCCAGCCAGGACAGGCTCGGTATCGGAAAACTGTTTTTT	CASQDRLGIGKLFF
TRBD2	15	TRBV27	TRBJ2-1	TGTGCCAGCAGCCTCAAGCGGGAGGGGGGGAATGAGCAGTTCTTC	CASSLKREGGNEQFF
TRBD2	15	TRBV18	TRBJ2-3	TGTGCCAGCTCACCGGGCGGGGGGGCTTCAGATACGCAGTATTTT	CASSPGGGASDTQYF
NA	15	TRBV7-3	TRBJ1-6	TGTGCCAGCAGCTTAATGGATCGAGGGAGTTCACCCCTCCACTTT	CASSLMDRGSSPLHF
TRBD1	15	TRBV7-7	TRBJ2-5	TGTGCTAGCAGCCCCGGGACAGCTCTGTTTTGGGCCCAGTACTTC	CASSPGTALFWAQYF
TRBD2	15	TRBV6-6	TRBJ2-7	TGTGCCAGCAAGGCAGACGGGGGGAGCTCCTACGAGCAGTACTTC	CASKADGGSSYEQYF
NA	15	TRBV6-5	TRBJ2-1	TGTGCCGTCTCAAGTCCGGAGAGCTCCTACAATGAGCAGTTCTTC	CAVSSPESSYNEQFF
NA	15	TRBV7-9	TRBJ1-1	TGTGCCAGCAGCGCTAAATCGACACTGAACACTGAAGCTTTCTTT	CASSAKSTLNTEAFF
NA	16	TRBV29-1	TRBJ2-6	TGCAGCGTTGAGGGCGGGGGCAACTCTGGGGCCAACGTCCTGACTTTC	CSVEGGGNSGANVLTF
NA	13	TRBV30	TRBJ1-4	TGTGCCTACCGACAAGACTACTATGAAAAACTGTTTTTT	CAYRQDYYEKLFF
TRBD1	14	TRBV6-5	TRBJ2-7	TGTGCCAGCAGTCCGGGGACAGGGGGGAGGGAGCAGTACTTC	CASSPGTGGREQYF
NA	15	TRBV28	TRBJ1-1	TGTGCCAGCAGCCCGAGGGAAGGACTTGCCACTGAAGCTTTCTTT	CASSPREGLATEAFF
TRBD2	15	TRBV6-1	TRBJ2-5	TGTGCCAGCAGTGAACTAGCGGGAGGGTTAGAGACCCAGTACTTC	CASSELAGGLETQYF
TRBD1	14	TRBV5-1	TRBJ1-1	TGCGCCAGCAGCCGAGGACAGGGAAACACTGAAGCTTTCTTT	CASSRGQGNTEAFF
NA	13	TRBV5-1	TRBJ1-1	TGCGCCAGCAGCTTGGGGAGCGACGGATGGGCTTTCTTT	CASSLGSDGWAFF
NA	14	TRBV28	TRBJ2-2	TGTGCCAGCAGTTTTGCCAGGATTGCCGGGGAGCTGTTTTTT	CASSFARIAGELFF
NA	14	TRBV30	TRBJ1-1	TGTGCTCGGACGACTGGGGCGACCGGCACTGAAGCTTTCTTT	CARTTGATGTEAFF
TRBD2	15	TRBV5-1	TRBJ2-7	TGCGCCAGCAGCTCAGCTAGCGGGCAAGGCTACGAGCAGTACTTC	CASSSASGQGYEQYF
TRBD1	16	TRBV6-5	TRBJ2-7	TGTGCCAGCAGTTCTCGCACGACAGGGAAATCGGACGAGCAGTACTTC	CASSSRTTGKSDEQYF